These 17 T cell receptor beta chains came from one sample sequenced in a study of Graves' ophthalmopathy and Graves' hyperthyroidism. TCR beta CDR3 amplification used RNA transcripts. HTBI-primed first-round RT-PCR preceded second-round multiplex PCR. TCRdb processed the multiplex PCR reads anew with MiXCR; each CDR3 protein has one entry. The sample lists approximately 1.2 million distinct CDR3 sequences; roughly two fifths were seen once. The sequenced sample consisted of peripheral blood or thyroid tissue (not recorded which). Source of these receptors: an adult man with Graves' hyperthyroidism.

V gene TRBV7-9 combines with J gene TRBJ1-1; no definite D call. The CDR3 has 13 amino acids. Trimming removed 5 bases at V and 7 bases at J, with 14 bases between. Germline V gene data show CDR1 as SEHNR and CDR2 as FQNEAQ (reference sequence). CDR3 loop: CASSVMRENEAFF. The CDR3 region has the DNA TGTGCCAGCAGCGTTATGAGGGAGAATGAAGCTTTCTTT.

In its sample, this clonotype was seen many times. The chain recombines TRBV25-1 with TRBJ1-1, with D perhaps TRBD1 (6 bases). V was trimmed by 4 bases and J by 5 bases, leaving 17 bases between them. Germline CDR1 and CDR2: MGHDK and SYGVNS. The CDR3 has 15 amino acids. CDR3 loop: CASSGQSGAGTEAFF. Here the CDR3 DNA reads TGTGCCAGCAGTGGGCAGTCAGGGGCTGGTACTGAAGCTTTCTTT.

The table lists this clonotype with a few counts. The chain carries TRBV20-1 and TRBJ2-7, with 7 bases identical to TRBD1. Per germline, CDR1 DFQATT and CDR2 SNEGSKA (reference sequence). The trim removed 3 bases at V and 7 bases at J, leaving 15 bases unmatched. The CDR3 extends over 15 amino acids. The CDR3 reads CSARDKGGFVGEQYF. In DNA, the CDR3 is TGCAGTGCTAGGGACAAAGGGGGCTTCGTGGGTGAGCAGTACTTC.

This clonotype has at least ten counts. V is TRBV19 and J is TRBJ1-6; D gene ambiguous. V dropped 3 bases and J dropped 9 bases, with 15 bases sitting between them. The germline CDR1 and CDR2 sequences are LNHDA and SQIVND (reference sequence). The length of the CDR3 is 15 residues. The CDR3 region is CASSITETKSSPLHF. CDR3 nucleotide sequence: TGTGCCAGTAGTATTACGGAGACCAAGAGTTCACCCCTCCACTTT.

With respect to this clonotype: One end of the junction does not line up with germline, which may come from a read error. For the CDR3, the DNA is TGTGCCAGCAGTTCACATGACAGGAGACTCTGGGGCTACACCTTC. Encoded protein: CASSSHDRRLWGYTF. The chain employs TRBV10-2 and TRBJ1-2; a weak D match, TRBD1 (6 bases). The germline V gene has CDR1 WSHSY and CDR2 SAAADI. The CDR3 extends over 15 amino acids.

This clonotype was picked up one time. One base away lies a much larger clone, so this may be a sequencing read error. The chain recombines TRBV11-2 with TRBJ1-6; maybe TRBD1 (6 bases). The germline V gene encodes CDR1 SGHAT and CDR2 FQNNGV. Trimming pared 5 bases from V and 13 bases from J, leaving 21 bases between. The CDR3 spans 15 residues. As DNA, the CDR3 is TGTGCCAGCAGCCTGGGACACGGAAAGCGGGTCCCCCTCCACTTT. It codes for CASSLGHGKRVPLHF.

This sequence joins TRBV20-1 and TRBJ1-1, with D perhaps matching TRBD1 (5 bases). Germline assignment: CDR1 DFQATT and CDR2 SNEGSKA (reference sequence). The CDR3 has 17 amino acids. Deletions cut 2 bases from V and 2 bases from J, with 21 bases between. The CDR3 loop reads CSARSLQGDSFNTEAFF. DNA for the CDR3: TGCAGTGCTAGATCTCTCCAGGGCGATTCATTTAACACTGAAGCTTTCTTT.

Points on this clonotype: Being one base from a much bigger clone, this may be a read error. The chain combines TRBV2 with TRBJ1-5; D is ambiguous. Trimming shortened V by 6 bases and J by 1 base, and 13 bases separated the two germline ends. The CDR3 has 15 amino acids. Germline values: CDR1 SNHLY, CDR2 FYNNEI. The CDR3 DNA is TGTGCCAGCAGGTTCACGGAGGGCAGCAATCAGCCCCAGCATTTT. Translated: CASRFTEGSNQPQHF.

This clonotype was observed many times. The gene calls are TRBV9 and TRBJ2-2, with TRBD1 matching 8 bases. The CDR3 extends over 16 amino acids. V lost 0 bases, J lost 3 bases, and 4 bases stayed unmatched. Germline CDR1 reads SGDLS; CDR2 reads YYNGEE. The CDR3, as DNA: TGTGCCAGCAGCGTAGGGACAGGGTCGGACACCGGGGAGCTGTTTTTT. Protein sequence: CASSVGTGSDTGELFF.

The gene calls are TRBV2 and TRBJ2-7, with 10 positions matching TRBD1. Trimming took 4 bases from V and 2 from J; bases not matched to a gene: 5. CDR3 length: 15 amino acids. Per the germline V gene, CDR1 is SNHLY and CDR2 is FYNNEI. The CDR3 coding sequence is TGTGCCAGCAGTGGAATCGGGACAGGGGCCTACGAGCAGTACTTC. It translates to CASSGIGTGAYEQYF.

The sample holds one count of this clonotype. V usage is TRBV12-3 or TRBV12-4 and J usage is TRBJ1-5; possible D gene TRBD1, 5 bases. The V and J ends lost 0 bases and 3 bases respectively, with 12 bases between them. CDR3 length: 16 amino acids. CDR3 amino acids: CASSLAIQADNQPQHF. The CDR3 DNA sequence: TGTGCCAGCAGTTTAGCGATACAGGCGGACAATCAGCCCCAGCATTTT.

On this clonotype itself: With a much larger clone just one base away, this may be a read error. The rearrangement uses TRBV20-1 and TRBJ1-1, with D perhaps TRBD1 (6 bases). This CDR3 region has 13 residues. Germline V gene lookup returns CDR1 DFQATT and CDR2 SNEGSKA (reference sequence). Trimming left V 5 bases short and J 1 base short, with 11 bases between. The DNA for the CDR3 is TGCAGTGCTGCCGGGGGCAGGAACACTGAAGCTTTCTTT. Its protein product is CSAAGGRNTEAFF.

This clonotype appeared once. This chain connects TRBV5-4 to TRBJ1-4; D possibly corresponds to TRBD1 (6 bases). Germline V CDR1 and CDR2: SGHNT, YYREEE (reference sequence). This CDR3 comprises 14 residues. V was trimmed by 4 bases and J by 6 bases, leaving 13 bases between them. Written as DNA, the CDR3 is TGTGCCAGCAGCGCCAAGCCAGGGGATGAAAAACTGTTTTTT. Translating gives CASSAKPGDEKLFF.

To note about this clonotype: A much larger clone lies one base from this, so it may be a read error. This chain joins TRBV10-3 and TRBJ2-7, with TRBD2 as a possible D gene (5 bases). Germline assignment: CDR1 ENHRY and CDR2 SYGVKD. Trimming removed 0 bases from V and 4 bases from J, with 7 bases in between. The CDR3 extends over 13 amino acids. CDR3: CAISESEEYEQYF. Written as DNA, the CDR3 is TGTGCCATCAGTGAGTCGGAGGAATACGAGCAGTACTTC.

This clonotype was seen many times. The CDR3 region is CASSSTGGFEKLFF. The CDR3 DNA reads as TGTGCCAGCAGCTCGACAGGGGGCTTTGAAAAACTGTTTTTT. The chain couples TRBV12-3 or TRBV12-4 to TRBJ1-4; 10 nucleotides match TRBD1. This CDR3 contains 14 residues. Trimming cost V 6 bases and J 7 bases; bases outside gene matches: 5.

At least ten counts were recorded for this clonotype. V and J are TRBV5-6 and TRBJ2-5; TRBD2 might be the D (6 bases). The CDR3 runs 17 residues. Per germline, CDR1 SGHDT and CDR2 YYEEEE. V was pared by 2 bases and J by 4 bases, with 21 bases between. As DNA, the CDR3 is TGTGCCAGCAGCTTAGGACTAACGCGGATGGCGGGAGAGACCCAGTACTTC. Protein: CASSLGLTRMAGETQYF.

The V call is TRBV12-3 or TRBV12-4, the J call TRBJ1-2; weak D call: TRBD1 (6 bases). This CDR3 comprises 20 residues. Trimming took 6 bases from V and 0 from J, leaving 29 bases between them. CDR3 DNA sequence: TGTGCCAGCAGATACCGAACCGGGACATCCTCGACTCAACCTAACTATGGCTACACCTTC. This codes for CASRYRTGTSSTQPNYGYTF.